This T cell receptor (beta chain) was observed in a study of beta chain features in type 1 diabetes. Study-level results: Significant though moderate, a shortening of TCRB CDR3s appeared in all four CD4+ subsets of Type 1 diabetes patients. Patients' naive, central memory and Treg TCRB repertoires seemed closer to one another than those of healthy donors.

There are a few counts of this clone. Its antigen is unknown. The germline V and J ends were trimmed by 1 base and 0 bases, with 16 bases remaining between them. CDR3 size: 17 residues. From germline, CDR1 is SGHRS and CDR2 YFSETQ. Reverse transcribing all isolated RNA meant expressed TCRB transcripts were sequenced. Repertoires were generated with immunoSEQ multiplex PCR, while TCRdb's copy carries only in-frame clones and drops some. The sample contains around 280,000 clones, over 12% of which appear only once. The purity of all sorted populations exceeded 95%. This receptor was taken from a man in his late teens or twenties with type 1 diabetes. The V gene is TRBV5-1, the J gene TRBJ1-2; perhaps TRBD1 as D (5 bases). What was sequenced was naive CD4+ T cells from blood. Written as DNA, the CDR3 is TGCGCCAGCAGCTTGTCTTCGATTGGGGCCCCTAACTATGGCTACACCTTC. Translation: CASSLSSIGAPNYGYTF.